This T cell receptor beta chain was obtained from a study of T cell repertoires in cytomegalovirus infection. Study information: Shared public TCR beta signatures pointed to both CMV infection and a matching HLA type.

Concerning this clonotype: Its antigen is currently unknown.

TCRdb recomputed calls from the reads with MiXCR, one row per CDR3 protein. The data show fewer than 550,000 distinct CDR3 sequences, about 26% seen once. Broader study findings: Carriers of CMV plus the relevant HLA were identified by cumulative public TCR beta family frequency. Predominance within the ex vivo response was attributable to HLA-C-restricted CMV-specific TCR beta clonotypes.

V was trimmed by 6 bases and J by 2 bases, leaving 16 bases between them. The CDR3 is made up of 16 amino acids. The chain is built from TRBV12-3 or TRBV12-4 and TRBJ2-2; tentative D call: TRBD1 (6 bases). The specimen sequenced was PBMCs. This clonotype was obtained from a human donor in good health (CMV status not recorded). Some clones in this sample may be carry-over from other donors' samples. CDR3 loop: CASRQAGTSNTGELFF. Here the CDR3 DNA reads TGTGCCAGCAGACAGGCCGGGACATCCAACACCGGGGAGCTGTTTTTT.